This T cell receptor beta chain was sequenced in a study of control samples from healthy donors and cancer patients. Here immunoSEQ multiplex PCR was the method, and the copy in TCRdb shows in-frame clones only, minus some. Of about 150,000 clones listed, approximately 96% are singletons. The CDR3 loop spans 13 amino acids. Germline CDR1 is SGHNT and CDR2 is YENEEA. With 1 base removed from V and 1 base from J, the gap between germline ends came to 3 bases. Sequencing was performed on blood. The TCR comes from a middle-aged man in good health. The rearrangement links TRBV11-3 to TRBJ2-3; no firm D call. The CDR3 spells CASSLGGTDTQYF. The CDR3 DNA follows: TGTGCCAGCAGCTTAGGGGGCACAGATACGCAGTATTTT.